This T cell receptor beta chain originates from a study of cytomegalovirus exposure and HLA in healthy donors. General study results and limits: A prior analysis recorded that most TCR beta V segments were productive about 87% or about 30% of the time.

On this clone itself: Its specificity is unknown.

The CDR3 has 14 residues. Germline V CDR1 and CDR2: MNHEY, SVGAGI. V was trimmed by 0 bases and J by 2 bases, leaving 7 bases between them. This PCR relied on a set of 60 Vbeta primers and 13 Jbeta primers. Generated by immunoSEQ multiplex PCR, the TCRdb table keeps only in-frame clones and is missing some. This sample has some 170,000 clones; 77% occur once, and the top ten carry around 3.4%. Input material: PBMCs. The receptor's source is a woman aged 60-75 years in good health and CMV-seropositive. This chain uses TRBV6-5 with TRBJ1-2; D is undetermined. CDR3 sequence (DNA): TGTGCCAGCAGTTACTCCGCGATAAACTATGGCTACACCTTC. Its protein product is CASSYSAINYGYTF.